Listed here are 26 T cell receptor beta chains from one sample, sequenced in a study of T cells in Graves' hyperthyroidism and ophthalmopathy. Using RNA transcripts as the source, TCR beta CDR3 regions were amplified. The HTBI set primed first-round TCR CDR3 RT-PCR. MiXCR, run by TCRdb on the multiplex PCR reads, gives a single entry per CDR3 protein. The sample comprises over 400,000 distinct CDR3 sequences, approximately 14% of which are singletons, and less than 15% rests with the top ten. Material: blood. The receptor set was obtained from a man between 18 and 35 years old with Graves' ophthalmopathy.

This clonotype was seen many times. This sequence joins TRBV7-8 and TRBJ2-7, with D tentatively TRBD2 (5 bases). Between the trimmed V and J ends, which lost 6 bases and 1 base, there was a span of 10 bases. The CDR3 runs 13 residues. Germline values: CDR1 SGHVS, CDR2 FQNEAQ. The CDR3 here is CASRDPGSYEQYF. In DNA form, the CDR3 reads TGTGCCAGCAGGGACCCGGGATCCTACGAGCAGTACTTC.

The table lists this clonotype with many counts. The CDR3 is CASSEDASGATDTQYF. CDR3 in DNA: TGTGCCAGCAGTGAAGACGCTAGCGGGGCCACAGATACGCAGTATTTT. J is TRBJ2-3 and V is TRBV2; the match to TRBD2 covers 9 bases. Trimming cost V 1 base and J 2 bases; bases outside gene matches: 4. The length of the CDR3 is 16 residues. Germline assignment: CDR1 SNHLY and CDR2 FYNNEI.

This clonotype was seen repeatedly, ten times or more. DNA for the CDR3: TGCAGTGCTAGAGTTGGCGGTGGCACCTACAATGAGCAGTTCTTC. It encodes CSARVGGGTYNEQFF. The chain joins TRBV20-1 to TRBJ2-1; D unclear. The germline V gene has CDR1 DFQATT and CDR2 SNEGSKA (reference sequence). V was clipped by 1 base and J by 2 bases, with 12 bases between them. This CDR3 is 15 amino acids long.

For the CDR3, the DNA is TGTGCCAGCAGTTCCGGCGCGTGGGAGACCCAGTACTTC. This gives the protein CASSSGAWETQYF. This chain links TRBV6-1 with TRBJ2-5; D gene uncertain. The CDR3 contains 13 residues. Germline CDR1 MNHNS, CDR2 SASEGT. V was cut by 5 bases and J by 5 bases, with 12 bases left in between.

This clonotype was found many times. This rearrangement joins TRBV6-1 to TRBJ2-1; TRBD1 matches 9 bases. J gave up 8 bases and V 4 bases, and 9 bases lay outside the gene matches. The CDR3 loop spans 15 amino acids. Germline CDR1 is MNHNS and CDR2 is SASEGT. The CDR3 protein is CASSGSGTGPHEQFF. For the CDR3, the DNA is TGTGCCAGCAGTGGATCCGGGACAGGGCCCCATGAGCAGTTCTTC.

This clonotype has more than one count but fewer than ten. The chain joins TRBV9 to TRBJ2-6; D remains ambiguous. CDR1 and CDR2 (germline): SGDLS, YYNGEE. This CDR3 spans 15 amino acids. Trimming removed 6 bases from V and 0 bases from J, with 10 bases in between. CDR3 residues: CASTETDSGANVLTF. CDR3 nucleotide sequence: TGTGCCAGCACCGAGACTGACTCTGGGGCCAACGTCCTGACTTTC.

Many counts were recorded for this clonotype. The chain employs TRBV20-1 and TRBJ2-1; tentative D call: TRBD2 (6 bases). The germline V gene has CDR1 DFQATT and CDR2 SNEGSKA (reference sequence). This CDR3 is built from 15 residues. V was trimmed by 5 bases and J by 2 bases, leaving 16 bases between them. The CDR3 DNA reads TGCAGTGCTGGCGGGACTCCTAGAGCCTACAATGAGCAGTTCTTC. Translation: CSAGGTPRAYNEQFF.

The V and J genes are TRBV6-6 and TRBJ2-3; D might be TRBD2 (7 bases). Trimming shortened V by 0 bases and J by 3 bases, and 16 bases separated the two germline ends. The germline gives CDR1 MNHNY, CDR2 SVGAGI (reference sequence). This CDR3 comprises 17 residues. CDR3 protein: CASSYSNLGRGTDTQYF. The CDR3 DNA reads as TGTGCCAGCAGTTACTCGAACCTAGGGAGGGGGACAGATACGCAGTATTTT.

This clonotype was found many times. V gene TRBV9 combines with J gene TRBJ1-1; weak D call: TRBD1 (6 bases). Germline V lookup: CDR1 SGDLS, CDR2 YYNGEE. The length of the CDR3 is 15 residues. V shed 1 base and J shed 1 base, with 11 bases lying between them. CDR3 in amino acids: CASSVTQGANTEAFF. CDR3 nucleotide sequence: TGTGCCAGCAGCGTAACACAGGGCGCGAACACTGAAGCTTTCTTT.

The sample holds a few counts of this clonotype. The chain employs TRBV10-3 and TRBJ2-3; 10 bases map to TRBD2. Germline CDR1 ENHRY, CDR2 SYGVKD. This CDR3 has 18 residues. V trimming: 6 bases; J trimming: 1 base; junction bases outside the gene matches: 13. In nucleotides, the CDR3 is TGTGCCATCAGGCCTAGCGGGAGCCACCTGCAGGGCACAGATACGCAGTATTTT. Translation: CAIRPSGSHLQGTDTQYF.

In the case of this clonotype: A single base separates this from a much larger clone, so it may be a read error. The rearrangement joins TRBV6-1 to TRBJ1-2; no clear D. Germline CDR1 and CDR2: MNHNS and SASEGT. The CDR3 contains 13 residues. CDR3 coding DNA: TGTGCCAGCAGGGATCCCTCAAACGATGGCCACACCTTC. Its translation is CASRDPSNDGHTF.

This clonotype was found many times. The chain uses TRBV3-1 and TRBJ2-1; D is ambiguous. Germline V gene data show CDR1 as LGHDT and CDR2 as YNNKEL (reference sequence). The V end lost 0 bases, the J end lost 0 bases, and 9 bases lay between the germline ends. The CDR3 has 16 amino acids. The CDR3 spells CASSQDLSVSYNEQFF. The CDR3 DNA sequence: TGTGCCAGCAGCCAAGACCTAAGCGTCTCCTACAATGAGCAGTTCTTC.

This clonotype turned up a few times. A single base separates this from a much larger clone, so it may be a read error. The chain employs TRBV7-2 and TRBJ1-2; D call uncertain. The CDR3 totals 14 residues. Germline loops: CDR1 SGHTA, CDR2 FQGNSA. Trimming took off 1 base at V and 3 bases at J, with 9 bases between the two ends. CDR3 nucleotide sequence: TGTGCCAGCAGCTTAGGACCGACTGACTATGGCTACACCTTC. Amino acid sequence: CASSLGPTDYGYTF.

The rearrangement uses TRBV5-4 and TRBJ2-1, with D hard to call. Germline CDR1 and CDR2: SGHNT and YYREEE (reference sequence). The CDR3 runs 15 residues. Trimming removed 2 bases from V and 0 bases from J, with 9 bases in between. CDR3 bases: TGTGCCAGCAGCTTTGGCAGGCTCTCCTACAATGAGCAGTTCTTC. This codes for CASSFGRLSYNEQFF.

V is TRBV6-1 and J is TRBJ1-2; D uncertain. The germline V gene encodes CDR1 MNHNS and CDR2 SASEGT. The CDR3 totals 15 residues. Trimming left V 10 bases short and J 0 bases short, with 18 bases between. CDR3 bases: TGTGCCATCGCTGAGGGCCGGGCGGCTAACTATGGCTACACCTTC. This encodes CAIAEGRAANYGYTF.

The CDR3 nucleotides are TGTGCCAGCATTGGACAGGGGGCCTACAATGAGCAGTTCTTC. Amino acid sequence: CASIGQGAYNEQFF. The gene calls are TRBV6-1 and TRBJ2-1; TRBD1 matches at 10 bases. The CDR3 runs 14 residues. Looked up from germline, CDR1 is MNHNS and CDR2 is SASEGT. V shed 7 bases, J shed 2 bases, and the junction held 2 bases outside the gene matches.

This clonotype has at least ten counts. The chain combines TRBV11-3 with TRBJ2-1; TRBD2 matches 12 bases. V was clipped by 5 bases and J by 4 bases; unmatched bases: 3. CDR1 and CDR2 (germline): SGHNT, YENEEA. The CDR3 runs to 15 residues. The CDR3 DNA reads TGTGCCAGCAGCGCACTAGCGGGAGGTTACAATGAGCAGTTCTTC. Translation: CASSALAGGYNEQFF.

There are a few counts of this clonotype. The V call is TRBV7-3, the J call TRBJ2-1; possible D gene TRBD2, 6 bases. Germline CDR1 is SGHTA and CDR2 is FQGTGA. V dropped 3 bases and J dropped 2 bases, with 11 bases sitting between them. This CDR3 is built from 15 residues. CDR3 bases: TGTGCCAGCAGCTTTTTAGCGGAGGCCTACAATGAGCAGTTCTTC. This encodes CASSFLAEAYNEQFF.

This clonotype was found many times. The V call is TRBV12-3 or TRBV12-4, the J call TRBJ2-7; TRBD2 matches at 7 bases. The CDR3 loop spans 15 amino acids. Trimming took 6 bases from V and 0 from J; bases not matched to a gene: 8. CDR3 DNA sequence: TGTGCCAGCAGCCCACCCGGGACTATCTCCTACGAGCAGTACTTC. It codes for CASSPPGTISYEQYF.

This clonotype has at least ten counts. The rearrangement joins TRBV30 to TRBJ1-6; D is ambiguous. Per the germline V gene, CDR1 is GTSNPN and CDR2 is SVGIG (reference sequence). V was shortened by 0 bases and J by 12 bases, with 9 bases between the two germline ends. The CDR3 has 12 amino acids. CDR3 DNA: TGTGCCTGGAGTGTTGTCTTTAAACCCCTCCACTTT. This translates into CAWSVVFKPLHF.

The V and J genes are TRBV7-9 and TRBJ2-3; D may correspond to TRBD1 or TRBD2 (6 bases each). From germline, CDR1 is SEHNR and CDR2 FQNEAQ (reference sequence). The CDR3 sequence is 15 residues long. Trimming took off 2 bases at V and 4 bases at J, with 13 bases between the two ends. The CDR3 DNA reads TGTGCCAGCAGCTTAAGGTTGGAGGGGGCAGATACGCAGTATTTT. It translates to CASSLRLEGADTQYF.

At least ten counts were recorded for this clonotype. J is TRBJ2-5 and V is TRBV19; D perhaps matches TRBD2 (5 bases). The CDR3 covers 12 residues. Between the trimmed V and J ends, which lost 9 bases and 5 bases, there was a span of 13 bases. Germline V gene sequence: CDR1 LNHDA, CDR2 SQIVND (reference sequence). The CDR3 here is CASSILGETQYF. DNA of the CDR3: TGTGCCAGCAGCATACTAGGCGAGACCCAGTACTTC.

The chain couples TRBV5-1 to TRBJ2-7; 7 bases fit TRBD1. This CDR3 is 14 amino acids long. Trimming cost V 3 bases and J 2 bases; bases outside gene matches: 5. Germline V gene lookup returns CDR1 SGHRS and CDR2 YFSETQ. The CDR3, as DNA: TGCGCCAGCAGCTCGTGGGACAGCCCCTACGAGCAGTACTTC. This translates into CASSSWDSPYEQYF.

CDR3 sequence: CAISAASSSYNEQFF. The CDR3 DNA follows: TGTGCCATCAGTGCAGCGTCGAGCTCCTACAATGAGCAGTTCTTC. The chain carries TRBV10-3 and TRBJ2-1; D unresolved. The CDR3 sequence is 15 residues long. V gave up 4 bases and J gave up 0 bases, with 10 bases separating them. In germline, CDR1 is ENHRY, CDR2 SYGVKD.

This clonotype was detected many times. CDR3 residues: CSARVAGRTGELFF. The CDR3 DNA reads TGCAGTGCTAGAGTGGCAGGGCGGACCGGGGAGCTGTTTTTT. The rearrangement links TRBV20-1 to TRBJ2-2; D may be TRBD1 (5 bases). V was pared by 1 base and J by 5 bases, with 11 bases between. CDR3 size: 14 residues. Germline CDR1 is DFQATT and CDR2 is SNEGSKA (reference sequence).

This clonotype was found many times. The chain recombines TRBV6-1 with TRBJ2-7, with D maybe TRBD2 (6 bases). Trimming removed 7 bases from V and 4 bases from J, with 8 bases in between. Germline V lookup: CDR1 MNHNS, CDR2 SASEGT. There are 11 residues in the CDR3. DNA for the CDR3: TGTGCCAGCACCGGGAGTTACGAGCAGTACTTC. It codes for CASTGSYEQYF.